A single sample is the source of the 29 T cell receptor beta chains below, sequenced in a study of T-cell reconstitution after alpha-beta-depleted transplantation in children. Unique molecular identifiers featured in how the TCRbeta library was prepared. MiXCR, applied by TCRdb to the PCR reads, yields one record per CDR3 protein. The sample contains over 300,000 distinct CDR3 sequences, under 13% of which appear only once. This sample comprised PBMCs from the stem cell graft donor, obtained from the stem cell graft. Source of these receptors: a human donor who donated a stem cell graft to a child with acute lymphoblastic leukemia.

The table lists this clonotype with a few counts. CDR3 sequence: CASRASRLRTRSYNEQFF. The DNA for the CDR3 is TGTGCCAGCAGGGCCTCGCGGTTAAGAACCAGGTCCTACAATGAGCAGTTCTTC. This chain uses TRBV2 with TRBJ2-1; D remains unclear. CDR3 length: 18 amino acids. Trimming took 6 bases from V and 1 from J, leaving 22 bases between them. Germline CDR1 reads SNHLY; CDR2 reads FYNNEI.

This clonotype has just a few counts. The chain is built from TRBV20-1 and TRBJ2-3; possibly TRBD1 or TRBD2 for D (5 bases each). The V end lost 6 bases, the J end lost 2 bases, and 15 bases lay between the germline ends. Germline-derived CDR1 and CDR2 are DFQATT and SNEGSKA (reference sequence). This CDR3 region has 14 residues. The chain's CDR3 is CSACRDRPTDTQYF. In DNA form, the CDR3 reads TGCAGTGCCTGCCGGGACCGCCCCACAGATACGCAGTATTTT.

The chain has TRBV24-1 and TRBJ2-1, with 7 bases matching TRBD2. There are 16 residues in the CDR3. Trimming removed 1 base from V and 4 bases from J; junction bases left unmatched: 6. CDR1 is KGHDR and CDR2 is SFDVKD in the germline V gene. The CDR3 DNA reads TGTGCCACCAGTGATTTCGGGCGGGAGCCTTACAATGAGCAGTTCTTC. Translating gives CATSDFGREPYNEQFF.

V gene TRBV20-1 combines with J gene TRBJ2-7; a weak D match, TRBD2 (6 bases). The CDR3 is 16 residues long. Germline lookup yields CDR1 DFQATT and CDR2 SNEGSKA (reference sequence). V lost 6 bases and J lost 4, with 25 bases in between. In nucleotides, the CDR3 is TGCAGTGCCCCGGGCCCCTTGGGGCGGGAAGATTACGAGCAGTACTTC. This codes for CSAPGPLGREDYEQYF.

This clonotype turned up a few times. The gene calls are TRBV7-2 and TRBJ2-7; D is undetermined. V was pared by 4 bases and J by 4 bases, with 8 bases between. The germline V gene has CDR1 SGHTA and CDR2 FQGNSA. The CDR3 has 12 amino acids. CDR3 sequence reads: CASSSWLYEQYF. The CDR3 DNA sequence: TGTGCCAGCAGCTCCTGGCTGTACGAGCAGTACTTC.

The chain joins TRBV20-1 to TRBJ1-1; 7 positions match TRBD1. There are 14 residues in the CDR3. The trim removed 1 base at V and 3 bases at J, leaving 5 bases unmatched. The V gene's germline CDR1 is DFQATT and CDR2 SNEGSKA (reference sequence). The CDR3 reads CSARGWQGDTEAFF. CDR3 nucleotides: TGCAGTGCTAGAGGTTGGCAGGGGGACACTGAAGCTTTCTTT.

At least ten counts were recorded for this clonotype. V and J are TRBV28 and TRBJ2-5; D gene uncertain. The CDR3 spans 14 residues. Germline CDR1 is MDHEN and CDR2 is SYDVKM. V was shortened by 2 bases and J by 5 bases, with 12 bases between the two germline ends. The CDR3, as DNA: TGTGCCAGCAGTTTACTTCGGCGTTTGGAGACCCAGTACTTC. Protein: CASSLLRRLETQYF. The full variable domain, with the rest looked up from reference TRBV28 and TRBJ2-5, is DVKVTQSSRYLVKRTGEKVFLECVQDMDHENMFWYRQDPGLGLRLIYFSYDVKMKEKGDIPEGYSVSREKKERFSLILESASTNQTSMYLCASSLLRRLETQYFGPGTRLLVL.

The DNA for the CDR3 is TGTGCCAGCAGCGTTGGACAGGGGGCTCATCAGCCCCAGCATTTT. Residues: CASSVGQGAHQPQHF. This chain joins TRBV7-9 and TRBJ1-5; TRBD1 aligns across 11 bases. The length of the CDR3 is 15 residues. Germline assignment: CDR1 SEHNR and CDR2 FQNEAQ (reference sequence). Losses at the gene ends were 5 bases for V and 5 bases for J; bases not matched to a gene: 5.

V and J are TRBV28 and TRBJ1-2, with D maybe TRBD1 (6 bases). V dropped 6 bases and J dropped 7 bases, with 12 bases sitting between them. Germline V gives CDR1 MDHEN, CDR2 SYDVKM. The CDR3 runs to 12 residues. CDR3 sequence reads: CASRAQGIGYTF. CDR3 DNA sequence: TGTGCCAGCAGGGCACAGGGTATTGGCTACACCTTC.

This clonotype came up a few times. V is TRBV18 and J is TRBJ1-2; 8 bases map to TRBD1. Looked up from germline, CDR1 is KGHSH and CDR2 is LQKENI. The CDR3 extends over 17 amino acids. V gave up 0 bases and J gave up 0 bases; unmatched junction bases: 6. CDR3 loop: CASSPPTGAPANYGYTF. In DNA, the CDR3 is TGTGCCAGCTCACCACCGACAGGGGCCCCCGCTAACTATGGCTACACCTTC.

In its sample, this clonotype was seen a few times. The chain uses TRBV4-1 and TRBJ1-3; D gene uncertain. Germline V gene lookup returns CDR1 MGHRA and CDR2 YSYEKL. There are 18 residues in the CDR3. V was cut by 2 bases and J by 2 bases, with 19 bases left in between. The CDR3 DNA reads TGCGCCAGCAGCCAACCCCTAGCGCAGGTCACTGCTGGAAACACCATATATTTT. Its translation is CASSQPLAQVTAGNTIYF.

A few counts support this clonotype. The chain uses TRBV27 and TRBJ1-6; D remains ambiguous. V was pared by 6 bases and J by 8 bases, with 35 bases between. This CDR3 is built from 21 residues. The germline V gene has CDR1 MNHEY and CDR2 SMNVEV (reference sequence). CDR3 loop: CASSYVLGAAGRRIRDSPLHF. DNA of the CDR3: TGTGCCAGCAGCTATGTGCTGGGAGCAGCCGGTAGACGCATAAGGGATTCACCCCTCCACTTT.

V usage is TRBV6-5 and J usage is TRBJ2-7, with unresolved D. The CDR3 sequence is 14 residues long. The germline gives CDR1 MNHEY, CDR2 SVGAGI. V lost 2 bases and J lost 4, with 12 bases in between. The CDR3 nucleotides are TGTGCCAGCAGTTACGCTCAGAATCTATACGAGCAGTACTTC. This codes for CASSYAQNLYEQYF.

This chain connects TRBV7-8 to TRBJ2-3; 7 nucleotides agree with TRBD2. CDR3 size: 16 residues. The V gene end was trimmed by 5 bases and the J gene end by 0 bases; junction bases not matched to a gene: 8. The germline gives CDR1 SGHVS, CDR2 FQNEAQ. CDR3 nucleotide sequence: TGTGCCAGCAGCCCTGGGGGGGGGTGGAGCACAGATACGCAGTATTTT. Translating it yields CASSPGGGWSTDTQYF.

This chain links TRBV29-1 with TRBJ1-3; D remains ambiguous. V was cut by 4 bases and J by 0 bases, with 10 bases left in between. The CDR3 sequence is 14 residues long. Germline CDR1 SQVTM, CDR2 ANQGSEA. The DNA for the CDR3 is TGCAGCGTTGGGGGTCCAGGCTCTGGAAACACCATATATTTT. Protein: CSVGGPGSGNTIYF.

This clonotype occurred many times. Germline is not matched at one junction end, which may reflect a read error. The chain is built from TRBV5-1 and TRBJ2-3, with 10 bases aligning to TRBD2. The CDR3 covers 16 residues. Germline loops: CDR1 SGHRS, CDR2 YFSETQ. The CDR3 DNA reads TGTGCCAGCAGCCTGGGCGGGACTAGCGGCACAGATACGCAGTATTTT. Residues: CASSLGGTSGTDTQYF.

This clonotype was observed a single time. V and J are TRBV20-1 and TRBJ2-7, with TRBD1 identical over 10 bases. The CDR3 extends over 16 amino acids. Trimming cost V 4 bases and J 3 bases; bases outside gene matches: 12. The V gene's germline CDR1 is DFQATT and CDR2 SNEGSKA (reference sequence). CDR3 DNA sequence: TGCAGTGCTAAGCTTCCCGGGACAGGGGCCTTCTACGAGCAGTACTTC. As protein: CSAKLPGTGAFYEQYF.

Comment on this clonotype: The junction and the germline gene differ at one end; a read error may be behind it. The chain uses TRBV29-1 and TRBJ2-1, with unresolved D. This CDR3 is 12 amino acids long. From germline, CDR1 is SQVTM and CDR2 ANQGSEA. The CDR3 is CSVEDRAWEQFF. The CDR3 nucleotides are TGCAGCGTGGAAGATCGGGCGTGGGAGCAGTTCTTC.

This clonotype has just a few counts. The rearrangement links TRBV12-3 or TRBV12-4 to TRBJ2-3; 10 bases are shared with TRBD2. The CDR3 sequence is 16 residues long. Losses at the gene ends were 0 bases for V and 5 bases for J; bases not matched to a gene: 5. CDR3 loop: CASSLAGLAAEDTQYF. The CDR3 DNA follows: TGTGCCAGCAGTTTAGCCGGACTAGCGGCCGAAGATACGCAGTATTTT.

This clonotype was counted only a few times. The J gene is TRBJ2-1, the V gene TRBV6-1; perhaps D is TRBD1 or TRBD2 (5 bases each). The germline CDR1 and CDR2 sequences are MNHNS and SASEGT. CDR3 length: 14 amino acids. Trimming pared 10 bases from V and 9 bases from J, leaving 22 bases between. The CDR3 protein is CATSQEGIRVEQFF. In nucleotides, the CDR3 is TGTGCCACCTCACAAGAGGGGATAAGGGTTGAGCAGTTCTTC.

This clonotype was seen more than once but under ten times. The rearrangement links TRBV6-2 or TRBV6-3 to TRBJ1-5; D may be TRBD1 (6 bases). This CDR3 is built from 14 residues. The V gene's germline CDR1 is MNHEY and CDR2 SVGEGT. V dropped 5 bases and J dropped 2 bases, with 10 bases sitting between them. The DNA of the CDR3 is TGTGCCAGCAGTGCTGGGGGCGGCAATCAGCCCCAGCATTTT. Translation gives CASSAGGGNQPQHF.

This clonotype was observed at least ten times. The chain joins TRBV7-2 to TRBJ2-7; 7 nucleotides align to TRBD1. CDR3 length: 14 residues. V was pared by 6 bases and J by 0 bases, with 5 bases of the junction left unmatched. Germline V lookup: CDR1 SGHTA, CDR2 FQGNSA. The CDR3 reads CASSTGASSYEQYF. For the CDR3, the DNA is TGTGCCAGCAGTACAGGGGCGAGCTCCTACGAGCAGTACTTC.

This clonotype appeared many times. The chain employs TRBV7-8 and TRBJ2-7, with 11 bases matching TRBD2. Germline loops: CDR1 SGHVS, CDR2 FQNEAQ. V dropped 5 bases and J dropped 6; count of bases not matched to a gene: 9. CDR3 length equals 15 residues. DNA for the CDR3: TGTGCCAGCAGCCAATGGACTAGCGGGCTAGTCGAGCAGTACTTC. Its translation: CASSQWTSGLVEQYF.

In this sample, this clonotype turned up many times. The chain recombines TRBV27 with TRBJ2-1, with D maybe TRBD2 (5 bases). Germline V gene sequence: CDR1 MNHEY, CDR2 SMNVEV (reference sequence). The CDR3 spans 16 residues. Trimming shortened V by 8 bases and J by 0 bases, and 17 bases separated the two germline ends. The CDR3 DNA is TGTGCCAGCGTACCGAAAGCGGATCACTCCTACAATGAGCAGTTCTTC. Protein product: CASVPKADHSYNEQFF.

This rearrangement joins TRBV27 to TRBJ2-2; 12 nucleotides line up with TRBD2. The ends lost 6 bases at V and 5 bases at J; junction bases unmatched: 1. This CDR3 contains 14 residues. The germline V gene has CDR1 MNHEY and CDR2 SMNVEV (reference sequence). The CDR3 region is CASRLAGGTGELFF. For the CDR3, the DNA is TGTGCCAGCAGACTAGCGGGAGGTACCGGGGAGCTGTTTTTT.

This clonotype has a handful of counts. The V call is TRBV5-1, the J call TRBJ2-3; the D gene could be TRBD1 or TRBD2 (5 bases each). The CDR3 consists of 14 residues. V was shortened by 2 bases and J by 2 bases, with 9 bases between the two germline ends. From germline, CDR1 is SGHRS and CDR2 YFSETQ. CDR3 amino acids: CASSLWGNTDTQYF. CDR3 nucleotide sequence: TGCGCCAGCAGCTTATGGGGGAACACAGATACGCAGTATTTT. Full variable domain (remainder filled in from reference TRBV5-1 and TRBJ2-3): KAGVTQTPRYLIKTRGQQVTLSCSPISGHRSVSWYQQTPGQGLQFLFEYFSETQRNKGNFPGRFSGRQFSNSRSEMNVSTLELGDSALYLCASSLWGNTDTQYFGPGTRLTVL.

This clonotype was seen at least ten times. This sequence joins TRBV7-6 and TRBJ1-6, with D unclear. The CDR3 runs 17 residues. Germline loops: CDR1 SGHVS, CDR2 FNYEAQ. The ends were cut back, 5 bases at V and 0 bases at J, with 14 bases in the middle. The CDR3 DNA reads TGTGCCAGCAGCGCCTCCGTTGGATCCTCCTATAATTCACCCCTCCACTTT. Translating it yields CASSASVGSSYNSPLHF.

The chain combines TRBV20-1 with TRBJ2-3, with TRBD2 matching 10 bases. The V segment lost 2 bases and the J segment 1 base; nucleotides outside the gene matches: 9. The CDR3 spans 17 residues. From germline, CDR1 is DFQATT and CDR2 SNEGSKA (reference sequence). The CDR3 is CSARNPGLAGGTDTQYF. DNA for the CDR3: TGCAGTGCTAGAAACCCGGGCCTAGCGGGGGGCACAGATACGCAGTATTTT.

The table lists this clonotype with a few counts. The rearrangement joins TRBV19 to TRBJ2-5; D is tentatively TRBD1 or TRBD2 (5 bases each). Trimming cost V 5 bases and J 7 bases, with 14 bases left between them. Germline V CDR1 and CDR2: LNHDA, SQIVND (reference sequence). The length of the CDR3 is 13 residues. CDR3 bases: TGTGCCAGTAGTTGGGACGAAATGGGGACCCAGTACTTC. This encodes CASSWDEMGTQYF.